This T cell receptor (beta chain) emerged from a study of T-cell memory formation after mild COVID-19. Study in general: TCR clustering was largely donor specific.

Deletions cut 4 bases from V and 3 bases from J, with 10 bases between. The CDR3 runs to 12 residues. Germline CDR1 reads GTSNPN; CDR2 reads SVGIG (reference sequence). Each CDR3 protein is one row after TCRdb ran MiXCR on the 5' RACE reads. Seen here are about 180,000 distinct CDR3 sequences, roughly 18% observed once, and the top ten hold about 4%. The chain is built from TRBV30 and TRBJ2-7; D gene ambiguous. The sequence was obtained from a young man who had mild COVID-19 (a few samples of this study predate the infection). Cell type and time point are not known. Material for sequencing was PBMCs or a T cell subset sorted from them (not recorded which). CDR3 residues: CAWNSAGYEQYF. The CDR3 region has the DNA TGTGCCTGGAACTCGGCTGGCTACGAGCAGTACTTC. The entire variable domain, with the rest obtained from reference TRBV30 and TRBJ2-7, is as follows: SQTIHQWPATLVQPVGSPLSLECTVEGTSNPNLYWYRQAAGRGLQLLFYSVGIGQISSEVPQNLSASRPQDRQFILSSKKLLLSDSGFYLCAWNSAGYEQYFGPGTRLTVT.